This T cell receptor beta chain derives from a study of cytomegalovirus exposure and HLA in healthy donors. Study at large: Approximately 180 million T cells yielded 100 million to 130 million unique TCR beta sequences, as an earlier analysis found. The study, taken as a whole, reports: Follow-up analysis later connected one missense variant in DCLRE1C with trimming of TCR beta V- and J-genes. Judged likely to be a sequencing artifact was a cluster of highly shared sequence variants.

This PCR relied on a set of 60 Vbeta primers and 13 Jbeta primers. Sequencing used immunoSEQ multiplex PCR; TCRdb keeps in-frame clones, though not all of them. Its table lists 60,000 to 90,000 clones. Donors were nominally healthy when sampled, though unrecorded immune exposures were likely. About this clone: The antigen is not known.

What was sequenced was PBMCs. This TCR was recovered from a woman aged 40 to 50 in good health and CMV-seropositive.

The CDR3 nucleotides read TGTGCCAGCAGTTCAGTACTCCAGGGAGGGGGCTACACCTTC. This gives the protein CASSSVLQGGGYTF. The rearrangement uses TRBV28 and TRBJ1-2; weak D call: TRBD1 (5 bases). This CDR3 comprises 14 residues. Trimming shortened V by 4 bases and J by 8 bases, and 17 bases separated the two germline ends. Germline V gives CDR1 MDHEN, CDR2 SYDVKM.